The clone carrying this T cell receptor (beta chain) was detected only once. The antigen is unknown. This record comes from a study of CD8+CD57+ T cells in acquired aplastic anemia. Background on the study: Sorting CD4+ and CD8+ cells gave DNA averaging approximately 3 ug. Mean read depth for CD4+ cells from healthy donors was 10 million to 13 million.

General observations from the study: Patients did not significantly differ from controls in CD8+ Simpson's diversity. It was found that 25 to 35 CD8+ CDR3 sequences were shared between patients and controls.

In germline, CDR1 is SNHLY, CDR2 FYNNEI. With 7 bases removed from V and 5 bases from J, the gap between germline ends came to 11 bases. This CDR3 region has 12 residues. According to the study, genomic DNA was the template for TCR beta VDJ and CDR3 profiling. MiXCR, applied by TCRdb to the reads, yields one record per CDR3 protein. The repertoire has a few hundred thousand distinct CDR3 sequences, 34% of them found once; the top ten carry 0.95% to 1.2%. This receptor was obtained from a human donor in good health, serving as a control. The sample was sorted CD4+, CD8+, or CD8+CD57+ T cells (not recorded which) from PBMCs. The chain joins TRBV2 to TRBJ1-2, with D uncertain. Here the CDR3 reads CASTVTVYGYTF. CDR3 DNA: TGTGCCAGCACGGTCACAGTATATGGCTACACCTTC.